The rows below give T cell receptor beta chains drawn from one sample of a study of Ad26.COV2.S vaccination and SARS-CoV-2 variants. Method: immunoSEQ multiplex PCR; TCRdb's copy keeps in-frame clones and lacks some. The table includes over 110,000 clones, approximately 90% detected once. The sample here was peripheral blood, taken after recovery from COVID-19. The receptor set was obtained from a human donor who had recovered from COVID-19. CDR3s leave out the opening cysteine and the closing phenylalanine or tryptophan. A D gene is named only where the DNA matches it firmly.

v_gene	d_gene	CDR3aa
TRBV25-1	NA	ASSVPGTSLQETQY
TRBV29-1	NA	SVRGGLAYEQY
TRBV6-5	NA	ASSYSGVGGFGEQF
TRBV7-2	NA	ASSLVRGTDTQY
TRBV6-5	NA	ASSYSGEQF
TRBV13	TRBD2	ASSLRLAGGSSTDTQY
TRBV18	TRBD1	ASSPPTGDITEAF
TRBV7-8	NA	ASSGRSGRAGNTIY
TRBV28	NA	ASMFQTLNTEAF
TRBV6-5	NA	ASSYSNRERTEAF
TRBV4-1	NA	ASSQAGRNTGELF
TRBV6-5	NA	ASSYSKWGGYT
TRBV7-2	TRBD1	ASSLAGQGANSPLH
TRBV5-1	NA	ASSLGTGNTIY
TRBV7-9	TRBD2	ASSSGLAGGLRTVF
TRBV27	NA	ASSWRGNSPLH